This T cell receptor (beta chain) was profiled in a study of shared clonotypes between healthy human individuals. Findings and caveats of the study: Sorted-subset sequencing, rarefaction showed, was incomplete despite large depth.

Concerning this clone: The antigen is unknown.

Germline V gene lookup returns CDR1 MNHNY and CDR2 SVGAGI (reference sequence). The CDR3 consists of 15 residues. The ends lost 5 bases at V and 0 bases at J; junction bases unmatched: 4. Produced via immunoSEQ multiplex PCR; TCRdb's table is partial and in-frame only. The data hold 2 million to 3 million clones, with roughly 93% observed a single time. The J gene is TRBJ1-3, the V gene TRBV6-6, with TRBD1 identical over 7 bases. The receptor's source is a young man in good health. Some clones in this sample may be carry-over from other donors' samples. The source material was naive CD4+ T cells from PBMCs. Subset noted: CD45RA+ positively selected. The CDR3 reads CASSIGTVSGNTIYF. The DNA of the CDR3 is TGTGCCAGCAGTATTGGGACAGTCTCTGGAAACACCATATATTTT.